This TCR beta chain was recorded in a study of CD4 T cells in relation to SARS-CoV-2 and coronaviruses. Study observations and caveats: The cross-reactivity analysis covered only spike protein, not other viral proteins. Samples before the pandemic and after infection were not matched within any donor.

Here immunoSEQ multiplex PCR was the method, and the copy in TCRdb shows in-frame clones only, minus some. Of about 26,000 clones listed, around 73% were seen once; the top ten hold 18%. Before the COVID-19 pandemic, during about 2011-2019, CD4+ T cells were taken from unexposed donors. After 10 to 11 days of culture, CD4+ T cells were isolated. The CDR3 contains 13 residues. V lost 2 bases and J 4 bases, leaving 6 bases between the germline ends. Germline CDR1 is SGHNT and CDR2 is YENEEA. This clone was recorded once. Its target is not known. The sequence came from a human donor in good health. Sequencing was carried out using CD4+ T cells from PBMCs, cultured in vitro. This chain joins TRBV11-3 and TRBJ1-3; D gene uncertain. The CDR3 coding sequence is TGTGCCAGCAGCTTATATCAGGGAAACACCATATATTTT. This codes for CASSLYQGNTIYF.